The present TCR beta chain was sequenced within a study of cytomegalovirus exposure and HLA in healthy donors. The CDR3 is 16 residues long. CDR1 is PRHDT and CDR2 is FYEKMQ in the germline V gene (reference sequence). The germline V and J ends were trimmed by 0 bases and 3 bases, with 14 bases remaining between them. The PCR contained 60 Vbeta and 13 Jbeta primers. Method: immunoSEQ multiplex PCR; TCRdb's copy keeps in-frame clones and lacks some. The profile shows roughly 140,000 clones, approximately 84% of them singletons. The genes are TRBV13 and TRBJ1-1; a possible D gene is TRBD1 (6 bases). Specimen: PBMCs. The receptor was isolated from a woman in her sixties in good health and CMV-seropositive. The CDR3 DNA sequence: TGTGCCAGCAGCTTAGGCATTGCAGGGGCGGACACTGAAGCTTTCTTT. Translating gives CASSLGIAGADTEAFF.